The T cell receptor beta chain described here comes from a study of blood T cell repertoires in COVID-19. For the study at large: Nucleic acid was either cDNA or gDNA, and it came from T cells, B-cell-depleted T cells, or PBMCs.

Profiling relied on immunoSEQ multiplex PCR, and the TCRdb table lists in-frame clones only, not all of them. The table records about 49,000 clones, approximately 85% of them present only once. This clone was counted only a few times. The germline V gene has CDR1 MNHEY and CDR2 SVGAGI. The CDR3 extends over 15 amino acids. V gave up 6 bases and J gave up 6 bases; unmatched junction bases: 4. The receptor was isolated from a human donor in a cohort sampled during active COVID-19. Sequenced material: peripheral blood. The chain employs TRBV6-5 and TRBJ2-2, with 13 bases that match TRBD2. The CDR3 loop reads CASRLAGGPPGELFF. The CDR3 DNA sequence: TGTGCCAGCAGACTAGCGGGGGGGCCCCCCGGGGAGCTGTTTTTT.